The present entry profiles one TCR beta chain with its context. The data originate from a study of blood T cell repertoires in COVID-19. Study background: In each case, the material was cDNA or gDNA derived from T cells, B-cell-depleted T cells, or PBMCs.

Some clones are missing from TCRdb's copy, which holds only in-frame ones; the method was immunoSEQ multiplex PCR. The data contain 300,000 to 400,000 clones, roughly 90% of them singletons. In Seattle, patients joined the study during active infection and were tracked longitudinally. Trimming took off 2 bases at V and 0 bases at J, with 8 bases between the two ends. Germline CDR1 is MRHNA and CDR2 is SNTAGT. This CDR3 spans 15 amino acids. This receptor was identified in a woman aged 70-85 years with COVID-19, enrolled during active disease. Sample: peripheral blood. The chain carries TRBV6-4 and TRBJ1-5; no reliable D call. This CDR3 is CASSDRQDSNQPQHF. In nucleotides, the CDR3 is TGTGCCAGCAGTGACAGGCAGGATAGCAATCAGCCCCAGCATTTT.